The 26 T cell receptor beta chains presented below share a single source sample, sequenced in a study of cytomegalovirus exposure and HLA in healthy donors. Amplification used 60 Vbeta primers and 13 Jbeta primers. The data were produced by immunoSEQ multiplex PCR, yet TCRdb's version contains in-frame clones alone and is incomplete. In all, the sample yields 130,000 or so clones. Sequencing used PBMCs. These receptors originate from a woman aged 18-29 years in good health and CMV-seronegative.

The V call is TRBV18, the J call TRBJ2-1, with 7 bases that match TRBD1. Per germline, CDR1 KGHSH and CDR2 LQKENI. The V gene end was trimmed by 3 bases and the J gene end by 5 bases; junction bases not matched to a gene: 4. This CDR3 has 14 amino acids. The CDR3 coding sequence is TGTGCCAGCTCACCCAGACAGGGTAACAATGAGCAGTTCTTC. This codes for CASSPRQGNNEQFF.

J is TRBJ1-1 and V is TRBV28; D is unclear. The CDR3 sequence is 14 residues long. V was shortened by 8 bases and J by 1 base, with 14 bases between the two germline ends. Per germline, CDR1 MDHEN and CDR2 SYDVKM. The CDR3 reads CASPPSRGNTEAFF. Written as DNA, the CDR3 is TGTGCCAGCCCCCCCAGCCGGGGGAACACTGAAGCTTTCTTT. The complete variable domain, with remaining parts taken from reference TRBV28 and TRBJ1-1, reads DVKVTQSSRYLVKRTGEKVFLECVQDMDHENMFWYRQDPGLGLRLIYFSYDVKMKEKGDIPEGYSVSREKKERFSLILESASTNQTSMYLCASPPSRGNTEAFFGQGTRLTVV.

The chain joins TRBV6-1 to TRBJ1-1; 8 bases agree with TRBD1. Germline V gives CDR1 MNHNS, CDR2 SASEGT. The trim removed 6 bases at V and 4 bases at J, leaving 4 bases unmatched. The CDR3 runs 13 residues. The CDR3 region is CASRTGESTEAFF. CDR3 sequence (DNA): TGTGCCAGCAGGACAGGGGAGAGCACTGAAGCTTTCTTT.

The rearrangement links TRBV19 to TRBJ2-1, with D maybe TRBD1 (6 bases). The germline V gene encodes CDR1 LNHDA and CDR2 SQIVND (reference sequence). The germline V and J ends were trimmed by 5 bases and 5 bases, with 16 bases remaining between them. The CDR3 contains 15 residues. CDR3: CASSQTGQDHNEQFF. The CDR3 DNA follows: TGTGCCAGTAGTCAAACGGGACAAGACCACAATGAGCAGTTCTTC.

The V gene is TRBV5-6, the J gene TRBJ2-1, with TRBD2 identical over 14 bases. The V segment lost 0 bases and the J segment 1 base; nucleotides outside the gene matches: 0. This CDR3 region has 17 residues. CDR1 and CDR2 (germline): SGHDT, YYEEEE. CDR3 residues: CASSLGTSGGSYNEQFF. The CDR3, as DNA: TGTGCCAGCAGCTTGGGGACTAGCGGGGGGTCCTACAATGAGCAGTTCTTC. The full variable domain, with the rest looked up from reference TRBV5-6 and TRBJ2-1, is DAGVTQSPTHLIKTRGQQVTLRCSPKSGHDTVSWYQQALGQGPQFIFQYYEEEERQRGNFPDRFSGHQFPNYSSELNVNALLLGDSALYLCASSLGTSGGSYNEQFFGPGTRLTVL.

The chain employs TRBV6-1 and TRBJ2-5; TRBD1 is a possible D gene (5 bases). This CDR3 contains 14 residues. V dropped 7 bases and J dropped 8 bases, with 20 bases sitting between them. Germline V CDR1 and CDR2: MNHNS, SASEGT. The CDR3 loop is CASTLGLSQGTQYF. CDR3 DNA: TGTGCCAGCACCTTGGGGCTGTCCCAGGGCACCCAGTACTTC.

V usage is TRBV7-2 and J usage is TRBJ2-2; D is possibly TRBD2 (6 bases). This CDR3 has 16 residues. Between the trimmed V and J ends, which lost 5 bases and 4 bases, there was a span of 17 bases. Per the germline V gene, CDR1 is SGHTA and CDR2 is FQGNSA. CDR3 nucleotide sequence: TGTGCCAGCAGCAATAGAGCGGCGGGGACCACCGGGGAGCTGTTTTTT. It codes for CASSNRAAGTTGELFF.

This CDR3 is CASSPRTSGQGEQFF. The CDR3, as DNA: TGTGCCAGCAGCCCCCGGACTAGCGGACAGGGTGAGCAGTTCTTC. The J gene is TRBJ2-1, the V gene TRBV11-3; TRBD2 agrees at 10 bases. V lost 5 bases and J lost 9; bases outside the gene matches: 10. The V gene's germline CDR1 is SGHNT and CDR2 YENEEA. The CDR3 runs to 15 residues.

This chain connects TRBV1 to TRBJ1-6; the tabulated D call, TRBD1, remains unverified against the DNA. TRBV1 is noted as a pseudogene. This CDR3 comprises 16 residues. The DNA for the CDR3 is TGCACCAGCAGCCAAGATCGGACAGGGGCGAGTTCACCCCTCCACTTT. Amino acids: CTSSQDRTGASSPLHF.

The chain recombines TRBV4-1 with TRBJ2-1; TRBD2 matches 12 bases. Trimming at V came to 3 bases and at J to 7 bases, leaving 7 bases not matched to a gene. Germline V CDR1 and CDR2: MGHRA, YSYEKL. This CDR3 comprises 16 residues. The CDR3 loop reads CASSQNRLAGENEQFF. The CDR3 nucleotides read TGCGCCAGCAGCCAGAACCGACTAGCGGGAGAGAATGAGCAGTTCTTC.

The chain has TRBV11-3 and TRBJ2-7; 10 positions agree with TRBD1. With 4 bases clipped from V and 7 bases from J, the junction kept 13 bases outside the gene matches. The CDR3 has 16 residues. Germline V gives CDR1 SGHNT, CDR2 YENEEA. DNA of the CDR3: TGTGCCAGCAGCTCGTCGACAGGGGGCTATCCGGGAGAGCAGTACGTC. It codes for CASSSSTGGYPGEQYV.

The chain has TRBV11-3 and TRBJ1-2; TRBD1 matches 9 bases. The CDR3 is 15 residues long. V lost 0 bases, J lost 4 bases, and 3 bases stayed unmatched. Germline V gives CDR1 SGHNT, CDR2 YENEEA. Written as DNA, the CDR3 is TGTGCCAGCAGCTTAGAGGGACAGGGAGGCTATGGCTACACCTTC. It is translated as CASSLEGQGGYGYTF. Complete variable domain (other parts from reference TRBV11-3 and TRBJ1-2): EAGVVQSPRYKIIEKKQPVAFWCNPISGHNTLYWYLQNLGQGPELLIRYENEEAVDDSQLPKDRFSAERLKGVDSTLKIQPAELGDSAVYLCASSLEGQGGYGYTFGSGTRLTVV.

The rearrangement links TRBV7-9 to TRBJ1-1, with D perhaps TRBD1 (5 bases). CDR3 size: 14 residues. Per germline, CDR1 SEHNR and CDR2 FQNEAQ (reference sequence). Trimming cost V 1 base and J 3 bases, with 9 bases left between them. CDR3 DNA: TGTGCCAGCAGCTTAGAGCCCAGGGACACTGAAGCTTTCTTT. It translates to CASSLEPRDTEAFF.

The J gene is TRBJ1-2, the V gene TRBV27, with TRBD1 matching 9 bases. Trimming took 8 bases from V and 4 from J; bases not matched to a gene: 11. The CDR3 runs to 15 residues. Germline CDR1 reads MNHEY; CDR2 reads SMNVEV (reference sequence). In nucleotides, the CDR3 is TGTGCCAGCCGTCCCGGGGACAGGGAGATCTATGGCTACACCTTC. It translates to CASRPGDREIYGYTF.

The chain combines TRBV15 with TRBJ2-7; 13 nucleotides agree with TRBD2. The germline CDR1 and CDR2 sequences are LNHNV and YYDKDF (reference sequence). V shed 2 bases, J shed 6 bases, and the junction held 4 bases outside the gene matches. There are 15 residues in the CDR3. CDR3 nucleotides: TGTGCCACCAGCAGAAGGACTAGCGGGAGAGGCGAGCAGTACTTC. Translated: CATSRRTSGRGEQYF. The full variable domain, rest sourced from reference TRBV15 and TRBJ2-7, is DAMVIQNPRYQVTQFGKPVTLSCSQTLNHNVMYWYQQKSSQAPKLLFHYYDKDFNNEADTPDNFQSRRPNTSFCFLDIRSPGLGDTAMYLCATSRRTSGRGEQYFGPGTRLTVT.

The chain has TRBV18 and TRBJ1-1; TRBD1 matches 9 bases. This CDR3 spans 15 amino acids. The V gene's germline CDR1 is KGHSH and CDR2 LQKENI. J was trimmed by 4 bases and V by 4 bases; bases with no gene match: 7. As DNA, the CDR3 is TGTGCCAGCTCACAACTGGACAGGGGCGTCACTGAAGCTTTCTTT. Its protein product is CASSQLDRGVTEAFF.

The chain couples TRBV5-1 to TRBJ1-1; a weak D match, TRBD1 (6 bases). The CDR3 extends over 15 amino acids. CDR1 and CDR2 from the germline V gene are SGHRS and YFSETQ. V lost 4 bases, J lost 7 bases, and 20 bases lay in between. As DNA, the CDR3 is TGCGCCAGCAGCCAAGAGACAGGTGTAAAATATGAAGCTTTCTTT. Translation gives CASSQETGVKYEAFF.

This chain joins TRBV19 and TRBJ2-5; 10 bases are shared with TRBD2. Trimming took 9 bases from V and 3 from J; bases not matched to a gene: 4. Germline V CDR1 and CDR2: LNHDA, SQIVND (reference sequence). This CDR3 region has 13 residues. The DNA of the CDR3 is TGTGCCAGCGGGACTAGCGAAAAAGAGACCCAGTACTTC. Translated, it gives CASGTSEKETQYF.

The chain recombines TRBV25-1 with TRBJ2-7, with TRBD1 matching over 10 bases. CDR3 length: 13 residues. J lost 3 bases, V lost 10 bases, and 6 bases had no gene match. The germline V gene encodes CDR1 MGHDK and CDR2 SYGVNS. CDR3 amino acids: CATGTGDFYEQYF. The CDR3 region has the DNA TGTGCCACCGGGACAGGGGATTTCTACGAGCAGTACTTC.

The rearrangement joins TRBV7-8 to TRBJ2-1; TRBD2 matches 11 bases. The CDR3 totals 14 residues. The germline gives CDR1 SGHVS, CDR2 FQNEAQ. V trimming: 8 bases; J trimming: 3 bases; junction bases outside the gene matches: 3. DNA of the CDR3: TGTGCCAGCGATCTAGCGGGAGGCTACAATGAGCAGTTCTTC. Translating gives CASDLAGGYNEQFF.

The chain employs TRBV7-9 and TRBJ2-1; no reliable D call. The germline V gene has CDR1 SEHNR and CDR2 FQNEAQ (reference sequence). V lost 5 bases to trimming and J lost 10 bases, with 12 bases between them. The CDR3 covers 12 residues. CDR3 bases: TGTGCCAGCAGCCCTACTAAAGAAGAGCAGTTCTTC. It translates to CASSPTKEEQFF. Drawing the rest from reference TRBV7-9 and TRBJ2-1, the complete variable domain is DTGVSQNPRHKITKRGQNVTFRCDPISEHNRLYWYRQTLGQGPEFLTYFQNEAQLEKSRLLSDRFSAERPKGSFSTLEIQRTEQGDSAMYLCASSPTKEEQFFGPGTRLTVL.

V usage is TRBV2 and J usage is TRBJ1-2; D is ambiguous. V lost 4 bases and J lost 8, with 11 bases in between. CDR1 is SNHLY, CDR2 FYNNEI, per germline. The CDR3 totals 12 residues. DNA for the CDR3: TGTGCCAGCAGTGCGTCTGAGAGAGGCTACACCTTC. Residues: CASSASERGYTF. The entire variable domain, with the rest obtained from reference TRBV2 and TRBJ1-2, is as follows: EPEVTQTPSHQVTQMGQEVILRCVPISNHLYFYWYRQILGQKVEFLVSFYNNEISEKSEIFDDQFSVERPDGSNFTLKIRSTKLEDSAMYFCASSASERGYTFGSGTRLTVV.

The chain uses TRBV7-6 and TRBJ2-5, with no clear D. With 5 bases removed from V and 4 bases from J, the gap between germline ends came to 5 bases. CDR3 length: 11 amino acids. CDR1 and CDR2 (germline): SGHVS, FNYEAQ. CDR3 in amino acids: CASSGRETQYF. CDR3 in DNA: TGTGCCAGCAGCGGGCGAGAGACCCAGTACTTC.

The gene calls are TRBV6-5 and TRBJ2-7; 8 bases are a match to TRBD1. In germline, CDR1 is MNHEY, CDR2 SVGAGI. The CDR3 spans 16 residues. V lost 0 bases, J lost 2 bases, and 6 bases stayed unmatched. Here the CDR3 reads CASSYSSGQVTYEQYF. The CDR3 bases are TGTGCCAGCAGTTACTCTTCGGGACAGGTAACCTACGAGCAGTACTTC.

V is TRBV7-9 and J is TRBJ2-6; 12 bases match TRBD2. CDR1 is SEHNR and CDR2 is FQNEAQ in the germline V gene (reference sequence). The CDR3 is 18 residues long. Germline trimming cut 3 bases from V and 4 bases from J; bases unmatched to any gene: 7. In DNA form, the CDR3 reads TGTGCCAGCAGCTTTCGGGCTAGCGGGAGGGGGGGGGCCAACGTCCTGACTTTC. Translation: CASSFRASGRGGANVLTF.

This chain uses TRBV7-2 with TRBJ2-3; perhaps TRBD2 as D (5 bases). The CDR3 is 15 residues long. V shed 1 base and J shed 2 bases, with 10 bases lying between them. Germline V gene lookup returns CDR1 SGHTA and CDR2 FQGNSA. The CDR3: CASSLDSGFTDTQYF. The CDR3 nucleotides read TGTGCCAGCAGCTTAGACAGCGGATTCACAGATACGCAGTATTTT.